The subject of this entry is one TCR beta chain. Antigen unknown. In the original processing: Junction-only immunoSEQ data arrived without quality scores, meaning filtering differed. Generated by immunoSEQ multiplex PCR, the TCRdb table keeps only in-frame clones and is missing some. V, J and clone size are taken as reported in that table, and D and trimming were inferred from the DNA itself. The data hold about 980,000 clones, with approximately 80% observed a single time. From germline, CDR1 is SGHVS and CDR2 FNYEAQ. CDR3 length: 18 residues. Trimming cost V 4 bases and J 1 base, with 23 bases left between them. The source of the sample is a study of shared clonotypes between healthy human individuals. Study findings and constraints: The sampled material consisted only of blood, and tissue repertoires are likely to differ. Represented diversity, genetic and exposure-history alike, was limited by few donors. Incomplete sequencing of sorted subsets was indicated by rarefaction despite large depth.

This TCR was sampled from a young man in good health. Source material: memory CD4+ T cells sorted from blood. Subset: CD45RA-negative fraction. The gene calls are TRBV7-6 and TRBJ2-7; either TRBD1 or TRBD2 may supply D (5 bases each). In DNA form, the CDR3 reads TGTGCCAGCAGCTCACCGCCTTGGGAAGCAGGGAGATCCTACGAGCAGTACTTC. As protein: CASSSPPWEAGRSYEQYF.